This TCR beta chain is drawn from a study of blood T cell repertoires in COVID-19. At the level of the study: T cells, B-cell-depleted T cells, or PBMCs supplied cDNA or gDNA.

Using immunoSEQ multiplex PCR, the repertoire was profiled, and TCRdb retains in-frame clones only, with some absent. This table holds about 300,000 clones, roughly 90% found once. Patients of the Seattle cohort, enrolled during active infection, were followed longitudinally. This clone turned up a few times. The CDR3 totals 15 residues. Trimming took off 4 bases at V and 4 bases at J, with 13 bases between the two ends. CDR1 and CDR2 (germline): SGHDN, FVKESK. This chain connects TRBV14 to TRBJ1-4, with TRBD1 as a possible D gene (6 bases). The TCR was taken from a woman aged 25 to 39 with COVID-19, enrolled during active disease. Sequencing was done on a sample of peripheral blood. CDR3 in DNA: TGTGCCAGCAGCCGGACGGACAGAATTAATGAAAAACTGTTTTTT. Its protein is CASSRTDRINEKLFF. The entire variable domain, with the rest obtained from reference TRBV14 and TRBJ1-4, is as follows: EAGVTQFPSHSVIEKGQTVTLRCDPISGHDNLYWYRRVMGKEIKFLLHFVKESKQDESGMPNNRFLAERTGGTYSTLKVQPAELEDSGVYFCASSRTDRINEKLFFGSGTQLSVL.